What follows are 8 T cell receptor beta chains derived from one specimen sequenced in a study of blood T cell repertoires in COVID-19. Clones were sequenced by immunoSEQ multiplex PCR, and TCRdb holds only the in-frame ones, with some missing. The table has around 130,000 clones, roughly 86% seen once. The sequenced sample was PBMCs or T cells enriched from blood (not recorded which). Receptors were obtained from a woman aged 50 to 65 with acute COVID-19.

V gene TRBV2 combines with J gene TRBJ1-2; D may be TRBD1 (6 bases). The CDR3 sequence is 14 residues long. CDR1 is SNHLY and CDR2 is FYNNEI in the germline V gene. The V end lost 2 bases, the J end lost 3 bases, and 10 bases lay between the germline ends. The CDR3 here is CASSEQGPYYGYTF. DNA of the CDR3: TGTGCCAGCAGTGAACAGGGGCCATACTATGGCTACACCTTC.

This clone occurred a few times. The chain recombines TRBV14 with TRBJ2-1; the match to TRBD2 covers 9 bases. The CDR3 sequence is 15 residues long. Per the germline V gene, CDR1 is SGHDN and CDR2 is FVKESK. With 5 bases clipped from V and 10 bases from J, the junction kept 12 bases outside the gene matches. The chain's CDR3 is CASSWRASGTGEQFF. The CDR3, as DNA: TGTGCCAGCAGCTGGCGGGCTAGCGGGACCGGGGAGCAGTTCTTC.

This clone was seen once. The chain employs TRBV28 and TRBJ1-5; TRBD1 is a possible D gene (5 bases). Trimming removed 6 bases at V and 7 bases at J, with 16 bases between. Looked up from germline, CDR1 is MDHEN and CDR2 is SYDVKM. The CDR3 has 14 amino acids. The DNA of the CDR3 is TGTGCCAGCAGATCGACAGTTTCGGCCCAGCCCCAGCATTTT. It specifies CASRSTVSAQPQHF.

There are many counts of this clone. CDR3 loop: CASSPSDRVWHEQYF. The DNA of the CDR3 is TGTGCCAGCAGCCCAAGCGACAGGGTGTGGCACGAGCAGTACTTC. J is TRBJ2-7 and V is TRBV7-2, with TRBD1 identical over 7 bases. Germline V gene sequence: CDR1 SGHTA, CDR2 FQGNSA. Trimming cost V 5 bases and J 5 bases; bases outside gene matches: 12. CDR3 length: 15 residues.

This clone came up once. The chain is built from TRBV5-6 and TRBJ1-5, with a weak D call TRBD1 (5 bases). This CDR3 region has 15 residues. Trimming took 0 bases from V and 5 from J, leaving 12 bases between them. The germline V gene encodes CDR1 SGHDT and CDR2 YYEEEE. CDR3 coding DNA: TGTGCCAGCAGCTTGGGACAGCCGGTCGATCAGCCCCAGCATTTT. Residues: CASSLGQPVDQPQHF.

This clone came up once. The CDR3 region is CASSALAVGREQYF. As DNA, the CDR3 is TGTGCCAGCAGCGCGCTAGCGGTGGGTCGAGAGCAGTACTTC. The chain employs TRBV9 and TRBJ2-7; 7 bases align to TRBD2. With 3 bases clipped from V and 7 bases from J, the junction kept 10 bases outside the gene matches. CDR3 length: 14 residues. Germline values: CDR1 SGDLS, CDR2 YYNGEE.

This CDR3 is CASSMMWGTGLNSPLHF. In DNA, the CDR3 is TGTGCCAGCAGTATGATGTGGGGGACAGGCCTCAATTCACCCCTCCACTTT. The chain couples TRBV7-2 to TRBJ1-6; TRBD1 matches at 8 bases. Germline CDR1 SGHTA, CDR2 FQGNSA. The CDR3 totals 17 residues. V lost 6 bases and J lost 7; bases outside the gene matches: 14.

V and J are TRBV19 and TRBJ2-1; 8 nucleotides match TRBD2. CDR1 and CDR2 from the germline V gene are LNHDA and SQIVND (reference sequence). V lost 4 bases, J lost 9 bases, and 14 bases stayed unmatched. The CDR3 runs 16 residues. The CDR3 loop is CASSNFTGGPIGEQFF. CDR3 coding DNA: TGTGCCAGTAGTAACTTCACGGGAGGGCCCATCGGTGAGCAGTTCTTC.